Shown below are 7 T cell receptor beta chains from a single sample sequenced in a study of cytomegalovirus exposure and HLA in healthy donors. Profiling relied on immunoSEQ multiplex PCR, and the TCRdb table lists in-frame clones only, not all of them. This table has about 220,000 clones, 90% to 95% appearing once. Sequenced material: PBMCs. The receptors shown here come from a young woman in good health and CMV-seronegative.

This clone was seen once. The genes are TRBV9 and TRBJ1-4, with 12 bases identical to TRBD1. This CDR3 is 15 amino acids long. Trimming took 1 base from V and 10 from J; bases not matched to a gene: 5. The germline gives CDR1 SGDLS, CDR2 YYNGEE. The CDR3, as DNA: TGTGCCAGCAGCGTAACCGGGACAGGGGGCGCAAAACTGTTTTTT. It specifies CASSVTGTGGAKLFF. The full variable domain, rest sourced from reference TRBV9 and TRBJ1-4, is DSGVTQTPKHLITATGQRVTLRCSPRSGDLSVYWYQQSLDQGLQFLIQYYNGEERAKGNILERFSAQQFPDLHSELNLSSLELGDSALYFCASSVTGTGGAKLFFGSGTQLSVL.

The chain carries TRBV7-3 and TRBJ1-2, with TRBD1 matching 7 bases. Germline CDR1 and CDR2: SGHTA and FQGTGA. The CDR3 is made up of 13 amino acids. V shed 5 bases and J 5 bases; nucleotides not matched to a gene: 5. Here the CDR3 DNA reads TGTGCCAGCAGCCCAACAGGGGTTTATGGCTACACCTTC. Its protein product is CASSPTGVYGYTF.

V is TRBV5-1 and J is TRBJ1-2; TRBD1 might be the D (6 bases). The CDR3 has 15 residues. The V and J ends lost 4 bases and 5 bases respectively, with 18 bases between them. The germline gives CDR1 SGHRS, CDR2 YFSETQ. The CDR3 DNA reads TGCGCCAGCAGCGCAGGGACACTTTTGGTTTATGGCTACACCTTC. It yields the protein CASSAGTLLVYGYTF.

The chain joins TRBV29-1 to TRBJ1-1, with unresolved D. Germline CDR1 SQVTM, CDR2 ANQGSEA. This CDR3 region has 12 residues. V lost 4 bases to trimming and J lost 3 bases, with 9 bases between them. Here the CDR3 reads CSVGSRDTEAFF. CDR3 bases: TGCAGCGTTGGTAGTCGGGACACTGAAGCTTTCTTT.

This sequence joins TRBV30 and TRBJ1-4; D might be TRBD1 (5 bases). Deletions cut 5 bases from V and 4 bases from J, with 11 bases between. Germline V gene sequence: CDR1 GTSNPN, CDR2 SVGIG (reference sequence). CDR3 size: 13 residues. The CDR3 region has the DNA TGTGCCTGGTCGGGGGGATTTAATGAAAAACTGTTTTTT. It codes for CAWSGGFNEKLFF.

The chain has TRBV4-1 and TRBJ1-2; TRBD1 might be the D (5 bases). Germline assignment: CDR1 MGHRA and CDR2 YSYEKL. Trimming cost V 6 bases and J 5 bases, with 13 bases left between them. The CDR3 consists of 13 residues. The CDR3 loop reads CASRGTGTYGYTF. CDR3 nucleotide sequence: TGCGCCAGCAGGGGAACAGGCACATATGGCTACACCTTC.

J is TRBJ2-1 and V is TRBV20-1; possibly TRBD2 for D (5 bases). The V end lost 3 bases, the J end lost 7 bases, and 7 bases lay between the germline ends. Germline V gene data show CDR1 as DFQATT and CDR2 as SNEGSKA (reference sequence). This CDR3 has 11 residues. The CDR3 region has the DNA TGCAGTGCTAGGCGGACTAATGAGCAGTTCTTC. This sequence encodes CSARRTNEQFF.